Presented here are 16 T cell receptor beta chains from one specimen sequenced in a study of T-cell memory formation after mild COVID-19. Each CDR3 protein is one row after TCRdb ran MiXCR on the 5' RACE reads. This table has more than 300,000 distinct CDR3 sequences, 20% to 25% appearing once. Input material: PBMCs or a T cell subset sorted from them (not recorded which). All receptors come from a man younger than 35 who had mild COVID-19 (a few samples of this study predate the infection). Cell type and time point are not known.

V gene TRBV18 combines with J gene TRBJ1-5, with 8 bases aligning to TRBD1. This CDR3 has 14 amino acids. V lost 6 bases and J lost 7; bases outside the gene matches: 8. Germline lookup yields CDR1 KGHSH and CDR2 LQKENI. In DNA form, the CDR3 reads TGTGCCAGCTCGCCTGACAGGGGCGAGCAGCCCCAGCATTTT. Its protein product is CASSPDRGEQPQHF. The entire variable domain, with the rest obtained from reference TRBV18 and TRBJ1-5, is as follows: NAGVMQNPRHLVRRRGQEARLRCSPMKGHSHVYWYRQLPEEGLKFMVYLQKENIIDESGMPKERFSAEFPKEGPSILRIQQVVRGDSAAYFCASSPDRGEQPQHFGDGTRLSIL.

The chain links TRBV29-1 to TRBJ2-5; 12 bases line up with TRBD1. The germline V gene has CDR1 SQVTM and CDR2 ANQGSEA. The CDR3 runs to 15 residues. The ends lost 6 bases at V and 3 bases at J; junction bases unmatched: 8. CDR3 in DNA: TGCAGCGTAGATTGGGACAGGGGGCCTGAAGAGACCCAGTACTTC. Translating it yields CSVDWDRGPEETQYF.

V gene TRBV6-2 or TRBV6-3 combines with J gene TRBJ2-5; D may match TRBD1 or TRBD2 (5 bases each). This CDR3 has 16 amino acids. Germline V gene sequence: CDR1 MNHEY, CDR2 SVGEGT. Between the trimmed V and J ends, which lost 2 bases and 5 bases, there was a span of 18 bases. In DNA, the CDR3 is TGTGCCAGCAGTTACCTTCTCGAGGGACCTCGCGAGACCCAGTACTTC. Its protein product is CASSYLLEGPRETQYF.

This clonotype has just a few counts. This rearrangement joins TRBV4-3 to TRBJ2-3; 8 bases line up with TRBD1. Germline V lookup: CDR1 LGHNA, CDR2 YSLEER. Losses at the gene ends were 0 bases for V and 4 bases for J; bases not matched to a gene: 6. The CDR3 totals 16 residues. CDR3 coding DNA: TGCGCCAGCAGCCAAGATAGGGTACAGGGGGCAGATACGCAGTATTTT. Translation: CASSQDRVQGADTQYF.

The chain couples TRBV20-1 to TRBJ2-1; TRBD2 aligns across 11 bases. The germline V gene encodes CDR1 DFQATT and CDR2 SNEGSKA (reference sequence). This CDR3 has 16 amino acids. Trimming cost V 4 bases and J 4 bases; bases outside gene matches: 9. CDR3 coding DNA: TGCAGTGCTATGTATCGACTAGCGGGGAATTACAATGAGCAGTTCTTC. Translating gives CSAMYRLAGNYNEQFF.

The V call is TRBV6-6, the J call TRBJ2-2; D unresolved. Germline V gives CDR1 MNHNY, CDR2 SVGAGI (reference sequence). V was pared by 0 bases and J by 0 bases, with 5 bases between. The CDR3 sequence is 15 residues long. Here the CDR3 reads CASSYSQPNTGELFF. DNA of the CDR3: TGTGCCAGCAGTTACTCCCAGCCGAACACCGGGGAGCTGTTTTTT.

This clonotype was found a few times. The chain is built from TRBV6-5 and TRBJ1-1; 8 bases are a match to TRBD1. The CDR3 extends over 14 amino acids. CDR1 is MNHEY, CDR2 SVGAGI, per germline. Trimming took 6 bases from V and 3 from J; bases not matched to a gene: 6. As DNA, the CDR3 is TGTGCCAGCAGCTTCGGACAGGGCCACACTGAAGCTTTCTTT. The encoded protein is CASSFGQGHTEAFF.

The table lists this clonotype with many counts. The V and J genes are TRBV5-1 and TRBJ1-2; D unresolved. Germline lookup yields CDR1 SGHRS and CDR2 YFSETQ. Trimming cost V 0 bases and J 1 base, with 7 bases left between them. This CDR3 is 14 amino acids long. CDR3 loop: CASSLDGNNYGYTF. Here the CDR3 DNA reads TGCGCCAGCAGCTTGGATGGAAATAACTATGGCTACACCTTC.

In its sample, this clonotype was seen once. In DNA, the CDR3 is TGCAGTGCTAGTCCCACGACGGATACTCGAGAGACCCAGTACTTC. Amino acid sequence: CSASPTTDTRETQYF. The genes are TRBV20-1 and TRBJ2-5, with no clear D. The CDR3 is 15 residues long. V lost 3 bases and J lost 4, with 18 bases in between. In germline, CDR1 is DFQATT, CDR2 SNEGSKA (reference sequence).

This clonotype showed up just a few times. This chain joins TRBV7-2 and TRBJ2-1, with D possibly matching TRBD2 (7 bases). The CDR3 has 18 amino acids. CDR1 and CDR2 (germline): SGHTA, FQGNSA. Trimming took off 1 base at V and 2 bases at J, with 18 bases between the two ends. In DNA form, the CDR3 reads TGTGCCAGCAGCTTAGTTGGGCGCCGGGGGGCGACCTACAATGAGCAGTTCTTC. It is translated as CASSLVGRRGATYNEQFF.

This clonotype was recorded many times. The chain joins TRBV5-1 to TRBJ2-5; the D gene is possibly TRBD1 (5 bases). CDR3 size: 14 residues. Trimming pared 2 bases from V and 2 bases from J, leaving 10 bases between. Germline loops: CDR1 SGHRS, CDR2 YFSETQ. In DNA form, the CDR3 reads TGCGCCAGCAGCTTCCAGGGCCAACAAGAGACCCAGTACTTC. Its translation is CASSFQGQQETQYF.

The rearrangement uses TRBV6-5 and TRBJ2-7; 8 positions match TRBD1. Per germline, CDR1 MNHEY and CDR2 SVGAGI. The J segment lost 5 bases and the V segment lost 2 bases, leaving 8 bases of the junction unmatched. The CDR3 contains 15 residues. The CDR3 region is CASSYRGRGLNEQYF. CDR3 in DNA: TGTGCCAGCAGTTACAGAGGCAGGGGGCTCAACGAGCAGTACTTC.

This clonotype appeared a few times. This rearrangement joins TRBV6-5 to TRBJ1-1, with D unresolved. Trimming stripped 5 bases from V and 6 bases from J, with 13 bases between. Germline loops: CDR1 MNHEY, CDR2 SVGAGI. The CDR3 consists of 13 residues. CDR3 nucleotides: TGTGCCAGCAGTCAAACGGCTAGGGCTGAAGCTTTCTTT. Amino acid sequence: CASSQTARAEAFF.

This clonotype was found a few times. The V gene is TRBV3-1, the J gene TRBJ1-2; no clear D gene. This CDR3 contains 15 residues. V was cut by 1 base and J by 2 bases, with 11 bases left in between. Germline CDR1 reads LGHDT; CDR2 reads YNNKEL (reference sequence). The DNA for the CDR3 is TGTGCCAGCAGCCAAGTCGGCAGGCCGAACTATGGCTACACCTTC. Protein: CASSQVGRPNYGYTF.

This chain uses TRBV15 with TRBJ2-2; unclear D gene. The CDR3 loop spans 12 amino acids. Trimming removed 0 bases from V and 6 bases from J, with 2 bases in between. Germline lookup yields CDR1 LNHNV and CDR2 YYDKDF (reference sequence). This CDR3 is CATSRDSGELFF. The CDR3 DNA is TGTGCCACCAGCAGAGATTCCGGGGAGCTGTTTTTT.

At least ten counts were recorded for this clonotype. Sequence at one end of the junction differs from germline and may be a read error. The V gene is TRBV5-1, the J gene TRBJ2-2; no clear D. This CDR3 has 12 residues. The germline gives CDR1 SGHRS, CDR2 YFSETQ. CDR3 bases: TGTGCCAGCAGCTTAGACACCGGGGAGCTGTTTTTT. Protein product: CASSLDTGELFF.